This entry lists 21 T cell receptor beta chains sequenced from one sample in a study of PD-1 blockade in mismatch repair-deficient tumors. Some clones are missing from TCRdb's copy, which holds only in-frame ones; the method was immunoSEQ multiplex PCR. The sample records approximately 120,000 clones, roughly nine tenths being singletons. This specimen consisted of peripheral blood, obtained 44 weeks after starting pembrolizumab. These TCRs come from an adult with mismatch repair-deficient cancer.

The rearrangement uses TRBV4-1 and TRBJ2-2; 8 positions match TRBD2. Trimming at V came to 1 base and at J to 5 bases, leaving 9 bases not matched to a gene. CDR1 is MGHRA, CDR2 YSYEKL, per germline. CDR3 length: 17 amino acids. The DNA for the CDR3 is TGCGCCAGCAGCCAAGTTCCTAGCGGGTATGGGACCGGGGAGCTGTTTTTT. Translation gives CASSQVPSGYGTGELFF.

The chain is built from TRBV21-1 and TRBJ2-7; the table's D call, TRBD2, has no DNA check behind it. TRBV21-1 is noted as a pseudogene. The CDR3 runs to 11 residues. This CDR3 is CASSPLDEQYF. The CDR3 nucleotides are TGTGCCAGCAGCCCACTGGACGAGCAGTACTTC.

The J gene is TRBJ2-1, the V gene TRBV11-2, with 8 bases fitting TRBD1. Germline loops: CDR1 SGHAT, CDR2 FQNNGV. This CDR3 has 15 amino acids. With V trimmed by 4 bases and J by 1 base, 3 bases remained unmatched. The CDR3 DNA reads TGTGCCAGCAGCTACCGGGACAGGTCCTACAATGAGCAGTTCTTC. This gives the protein CASSYRDRSYNEQFF.

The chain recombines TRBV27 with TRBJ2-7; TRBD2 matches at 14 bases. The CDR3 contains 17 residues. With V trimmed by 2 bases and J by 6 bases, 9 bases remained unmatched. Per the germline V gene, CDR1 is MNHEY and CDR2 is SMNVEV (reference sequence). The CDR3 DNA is TGTGCCAGCAGTTTAAGTTTGGGACTAGCGGGAGAGAGCGAGCAGTACTTC. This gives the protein CASSLSLGLAGESEQYF.

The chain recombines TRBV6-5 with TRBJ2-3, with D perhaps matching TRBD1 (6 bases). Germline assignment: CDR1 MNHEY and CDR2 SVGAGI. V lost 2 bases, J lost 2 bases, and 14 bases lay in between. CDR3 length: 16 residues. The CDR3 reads CASSYGATGPTDTQYF. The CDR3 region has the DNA TGTGCCAGCAGTTACGGCGCGACAGGACCCACAGATACGCAGTATTTT.

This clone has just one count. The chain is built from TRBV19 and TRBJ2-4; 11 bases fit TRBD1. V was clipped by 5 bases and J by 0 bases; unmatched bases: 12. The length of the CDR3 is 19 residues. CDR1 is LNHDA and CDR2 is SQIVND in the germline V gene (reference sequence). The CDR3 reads CASSRRDRGSLLAKNIQYF. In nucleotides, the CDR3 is TGTGCCAGTAGTCGCCGGGACAGGGGGTCGTTATTAGCCAAAAACATTCAGTACTTC.

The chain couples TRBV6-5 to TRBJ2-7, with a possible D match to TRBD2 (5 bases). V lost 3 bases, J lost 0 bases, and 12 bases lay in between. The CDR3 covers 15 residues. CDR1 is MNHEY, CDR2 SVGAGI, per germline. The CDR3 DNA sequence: TGTGCCAGCAGTTATAACGGGAAAGGCTCCTACGAGCAGTACTTC. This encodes CASSYNGKGSYEQYF.

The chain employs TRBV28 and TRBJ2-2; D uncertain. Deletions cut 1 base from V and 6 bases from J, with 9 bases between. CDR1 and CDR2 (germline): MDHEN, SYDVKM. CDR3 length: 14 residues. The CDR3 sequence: CASSLYSLPGELFF. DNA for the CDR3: TGTGCCAGCAGTTTATATAGTCTTCCCGGGGAGCTGTTTTTT.

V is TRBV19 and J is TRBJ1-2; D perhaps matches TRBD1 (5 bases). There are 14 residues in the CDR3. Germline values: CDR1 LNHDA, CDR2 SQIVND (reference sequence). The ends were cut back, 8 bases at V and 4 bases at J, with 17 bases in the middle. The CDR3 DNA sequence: TGTGCCAGTGGCCGGGGGGGGGTAGGCTATGGCTACACCTTC. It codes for CASGRGGVGYGYTF.

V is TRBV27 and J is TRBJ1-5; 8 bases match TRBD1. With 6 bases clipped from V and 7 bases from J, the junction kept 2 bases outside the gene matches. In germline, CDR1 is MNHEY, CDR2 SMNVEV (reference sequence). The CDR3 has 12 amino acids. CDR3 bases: TGTGCCAGCAGACAGGGGGGGCAGCCCCAGCATTTT. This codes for CASRQGGQPQHF.

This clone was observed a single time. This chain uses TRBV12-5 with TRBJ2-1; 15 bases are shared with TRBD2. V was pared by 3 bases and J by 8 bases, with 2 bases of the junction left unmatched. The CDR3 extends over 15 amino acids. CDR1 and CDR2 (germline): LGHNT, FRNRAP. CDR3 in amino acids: CASGFGLAGGYEQFF. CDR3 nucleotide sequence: TGTGCTAGTGGTTTCGGACTAGCGGGAGGGTATGAGCAGTTCTTC.

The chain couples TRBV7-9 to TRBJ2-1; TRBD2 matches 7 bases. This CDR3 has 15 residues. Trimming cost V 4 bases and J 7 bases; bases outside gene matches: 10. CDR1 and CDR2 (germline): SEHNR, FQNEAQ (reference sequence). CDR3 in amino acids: CASSSILAGGNEQFF. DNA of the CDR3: TGTGCCAGCAGCTCCATATTAGCCGGGGGGAATGAGCAGTTCTTC.

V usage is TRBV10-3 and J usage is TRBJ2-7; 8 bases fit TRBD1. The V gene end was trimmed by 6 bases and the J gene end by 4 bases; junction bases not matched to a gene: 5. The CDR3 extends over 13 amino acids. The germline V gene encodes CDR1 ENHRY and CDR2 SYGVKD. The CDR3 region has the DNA TGTGCCATCAGCGGGACAGGACTTTACGAGCAGTACTTC. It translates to CAISGTGLYEQYF.

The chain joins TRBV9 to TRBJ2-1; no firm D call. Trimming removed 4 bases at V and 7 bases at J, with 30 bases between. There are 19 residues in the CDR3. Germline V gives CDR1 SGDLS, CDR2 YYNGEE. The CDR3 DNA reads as TGTGCCAGCAGCCCTCCTTTTGCGTTGGTAGCACCATTGGATAATGAGCAGTTCTTC. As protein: CASSPPFALVAPLDNEQFF.

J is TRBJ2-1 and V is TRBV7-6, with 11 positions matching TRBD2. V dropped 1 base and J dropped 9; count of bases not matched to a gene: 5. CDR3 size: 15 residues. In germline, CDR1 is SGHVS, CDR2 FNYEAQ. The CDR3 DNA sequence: TGTGCCAGCAGCTTAGGGACTAGCGGGCCCGGTGAGCAGTTCTTC. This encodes CASSLGTSGPGEQFF.

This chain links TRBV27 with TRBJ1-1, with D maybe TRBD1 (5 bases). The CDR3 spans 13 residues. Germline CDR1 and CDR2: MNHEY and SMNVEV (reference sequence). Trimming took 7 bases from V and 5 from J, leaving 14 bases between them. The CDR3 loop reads CASTVGVGTEAFF. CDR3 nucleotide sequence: TGTGCCAGCACGGTGGGGGTGGGGACTGAAGCTTTCTTT.

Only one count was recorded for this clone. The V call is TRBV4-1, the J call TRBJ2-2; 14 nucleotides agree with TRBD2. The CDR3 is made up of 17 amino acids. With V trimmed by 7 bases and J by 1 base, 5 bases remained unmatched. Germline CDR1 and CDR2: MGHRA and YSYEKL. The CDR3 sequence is CASTGGLAGGNTGELFF. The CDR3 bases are TGCGCCAGCACGGGAGGACTAGCGGGAGGGAACACCGGGGAGCTGTTTTTT.

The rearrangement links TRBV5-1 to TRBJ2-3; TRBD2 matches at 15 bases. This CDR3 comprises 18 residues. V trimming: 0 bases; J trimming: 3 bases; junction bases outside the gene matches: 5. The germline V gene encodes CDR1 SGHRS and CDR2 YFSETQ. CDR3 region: CASSLASGTSGRTDTQYF. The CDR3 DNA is TGCGCCAGCAGCTTGGCCTCCGGGACTAGCGGGAGGACAGATACGCAGTATTTT.

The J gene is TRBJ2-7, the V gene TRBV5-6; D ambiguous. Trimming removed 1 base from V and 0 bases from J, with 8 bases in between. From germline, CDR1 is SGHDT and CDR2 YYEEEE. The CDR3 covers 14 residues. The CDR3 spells CASSLRWSSYEQYF. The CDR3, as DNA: TGTGCCAGCAGCTTGCGGTGGAGCTCCTACGAGCAGTACTTC. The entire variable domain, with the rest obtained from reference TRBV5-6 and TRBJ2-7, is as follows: DAGVTQSPTHLIKTRGQQVTLRCSPKSGHDTVSWYQQALGQGPQFIFQYYEEEERQRGNFPDRFSGHQFPNYSSELNVNALLLGDSALYLCASSLRWSSYEQYFGPGTRLTVT.

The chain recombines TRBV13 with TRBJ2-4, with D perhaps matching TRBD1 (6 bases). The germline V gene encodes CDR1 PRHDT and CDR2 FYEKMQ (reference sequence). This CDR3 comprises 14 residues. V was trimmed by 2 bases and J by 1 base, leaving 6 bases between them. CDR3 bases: TGTGCCAGCAGCTTAAGGGGGGCCAAAAACATTCAGTACTTC. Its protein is CASSLRGAKNIQYF.

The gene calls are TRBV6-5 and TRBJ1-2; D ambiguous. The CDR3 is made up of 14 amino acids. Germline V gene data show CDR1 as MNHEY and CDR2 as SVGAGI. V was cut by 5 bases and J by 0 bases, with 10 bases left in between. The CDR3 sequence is CASSPRVSNYGYTF. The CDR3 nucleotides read TGTGCCAGCAGTCCGCGGGTTTCTAACTATGGCTACACCTTC.